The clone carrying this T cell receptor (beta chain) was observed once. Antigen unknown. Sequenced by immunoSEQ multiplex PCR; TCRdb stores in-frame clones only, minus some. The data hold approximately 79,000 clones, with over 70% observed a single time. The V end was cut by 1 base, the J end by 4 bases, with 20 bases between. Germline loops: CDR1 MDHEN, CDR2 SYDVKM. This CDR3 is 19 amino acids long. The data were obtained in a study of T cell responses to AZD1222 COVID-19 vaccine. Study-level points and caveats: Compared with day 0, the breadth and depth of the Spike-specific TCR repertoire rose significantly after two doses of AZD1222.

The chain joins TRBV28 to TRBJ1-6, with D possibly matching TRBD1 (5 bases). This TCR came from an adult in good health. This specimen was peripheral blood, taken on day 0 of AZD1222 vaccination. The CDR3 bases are TGTGCCAGCAGTTTATTCGCGCTGGGCAGGGCGTCTTATAATTCACCCCTCCACTTT. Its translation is CASSLFALGRASYNSPLHF.